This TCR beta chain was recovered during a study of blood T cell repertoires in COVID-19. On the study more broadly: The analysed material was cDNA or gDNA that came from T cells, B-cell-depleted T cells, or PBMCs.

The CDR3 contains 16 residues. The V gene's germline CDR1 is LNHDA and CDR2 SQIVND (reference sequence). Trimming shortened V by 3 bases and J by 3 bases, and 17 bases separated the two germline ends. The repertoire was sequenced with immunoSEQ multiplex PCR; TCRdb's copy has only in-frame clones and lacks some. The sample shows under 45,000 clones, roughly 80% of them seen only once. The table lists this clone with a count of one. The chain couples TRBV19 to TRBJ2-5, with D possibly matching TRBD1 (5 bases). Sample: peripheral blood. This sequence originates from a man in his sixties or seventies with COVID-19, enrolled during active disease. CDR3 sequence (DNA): TGTGCCAGTAGTATTTTTCAGGGTTTAGGTGAAGAGACCCAGTACTTC. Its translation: CASSIFQGLGEETQYF.